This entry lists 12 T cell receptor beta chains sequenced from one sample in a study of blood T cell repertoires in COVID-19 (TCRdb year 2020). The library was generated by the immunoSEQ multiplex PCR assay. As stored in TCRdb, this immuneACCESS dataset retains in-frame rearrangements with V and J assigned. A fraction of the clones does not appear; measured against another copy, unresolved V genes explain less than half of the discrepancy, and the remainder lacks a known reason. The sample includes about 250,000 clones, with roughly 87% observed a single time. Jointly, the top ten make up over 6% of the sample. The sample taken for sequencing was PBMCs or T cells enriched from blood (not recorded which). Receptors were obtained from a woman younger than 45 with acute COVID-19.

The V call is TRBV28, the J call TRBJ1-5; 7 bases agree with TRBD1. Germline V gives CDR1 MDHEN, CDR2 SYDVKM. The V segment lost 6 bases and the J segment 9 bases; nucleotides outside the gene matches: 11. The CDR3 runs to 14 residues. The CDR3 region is CASSGEGARRPQHF. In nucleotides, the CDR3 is TGTGCCAGCAGCGGCGAGGGGGCTCGGAGGCCCCAGCATTTT.

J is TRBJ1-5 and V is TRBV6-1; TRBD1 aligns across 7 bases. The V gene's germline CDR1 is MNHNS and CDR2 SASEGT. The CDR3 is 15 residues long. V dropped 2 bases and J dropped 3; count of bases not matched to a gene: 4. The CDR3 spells CASSEQDRFNQPQHF. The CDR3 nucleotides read TGTGCCAGCAGTGAACAGGACAGGTTCAATCAGCCCCAGCATTTT.

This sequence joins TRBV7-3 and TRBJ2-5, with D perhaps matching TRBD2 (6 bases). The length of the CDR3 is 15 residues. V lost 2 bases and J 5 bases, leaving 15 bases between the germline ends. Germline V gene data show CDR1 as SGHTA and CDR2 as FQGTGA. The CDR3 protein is CASSLVGGGIETQYF. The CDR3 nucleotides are TGTGCCAGCAGCTTAGTGGGGGGAGGTATCGAGACCCAGTACTTC.

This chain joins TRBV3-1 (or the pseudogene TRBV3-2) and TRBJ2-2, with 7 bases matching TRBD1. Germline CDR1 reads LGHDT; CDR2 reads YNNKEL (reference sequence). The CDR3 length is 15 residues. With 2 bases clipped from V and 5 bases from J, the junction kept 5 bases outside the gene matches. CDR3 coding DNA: TGTGCCAGCAGCCAATCCGACAGGGAGACCGGGGAGCTGTTTTTT. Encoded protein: CASSQSDRETGELFF.

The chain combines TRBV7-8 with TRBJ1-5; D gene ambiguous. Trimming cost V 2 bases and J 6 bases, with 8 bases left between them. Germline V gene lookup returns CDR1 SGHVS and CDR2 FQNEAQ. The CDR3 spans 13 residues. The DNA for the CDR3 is TGTGCCAGCAGCTTATCTTCCTTTCAGCCCCAGCATTTT. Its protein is CASSLSSFQPQHF.

CDR3 region: CASSSTGEPPGELFF. CDR3 DNA: TGTGCCAGCTCATCAACAGGGGAACCTCCGGGGGAGCTGTTTTTT. The V gene is TRBV18, the J gene TRBJ2-2; 7 bases agree with TRBD1. Germline V gene data show CDR1 as KGHSH and CDR2 as LQKENI. J lost 8 bases, V lost 5 bases, and 11 bases had no gene match. The CDR3 has 15 amino acids.

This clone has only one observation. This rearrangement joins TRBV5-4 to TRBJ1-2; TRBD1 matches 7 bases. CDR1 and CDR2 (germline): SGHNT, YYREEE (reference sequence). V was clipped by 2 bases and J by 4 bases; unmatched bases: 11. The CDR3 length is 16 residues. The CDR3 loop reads CASSLDREVLFYGYTF. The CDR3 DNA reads TGTGCCAGCAGCTTAGACAGGGAAGTACTTTTCTATGGCTACACCTTC. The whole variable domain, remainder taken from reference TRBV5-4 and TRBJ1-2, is ETGVTQSPTHLIKTRGQQVTLRCSSQSGHNTVSWYQQALGQGPQFIFQYYREEENGRGNFPPRFSGLQFPNYSSELNVNALELDDSALYLCASSLDREVLFYGYTFGSGTRLTVV.

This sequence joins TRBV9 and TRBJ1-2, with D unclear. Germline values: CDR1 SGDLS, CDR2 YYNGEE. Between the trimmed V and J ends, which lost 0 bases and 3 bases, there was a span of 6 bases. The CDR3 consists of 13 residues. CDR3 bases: TGTGCCAGCAGCGTAGTTCCCGACTATGGCTACACCTTC. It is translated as CASSVVPDYGYTF.

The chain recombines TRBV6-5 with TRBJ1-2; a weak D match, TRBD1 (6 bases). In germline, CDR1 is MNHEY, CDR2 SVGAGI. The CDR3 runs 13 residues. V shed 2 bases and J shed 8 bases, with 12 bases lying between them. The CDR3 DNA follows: TGTGCCAGCAGTTACCGACAGGCCGCGGGCTACACCTTC. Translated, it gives CASSYRQAAGYTF.

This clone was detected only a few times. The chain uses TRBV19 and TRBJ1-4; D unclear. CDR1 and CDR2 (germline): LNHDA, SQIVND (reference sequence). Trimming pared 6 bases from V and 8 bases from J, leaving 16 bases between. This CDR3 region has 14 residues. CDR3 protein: CASSSEVGNEKLFF. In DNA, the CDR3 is TGTGCCAGTAGCAGCGAAGTGGGTAACGAAAAACTGTTTTTT.

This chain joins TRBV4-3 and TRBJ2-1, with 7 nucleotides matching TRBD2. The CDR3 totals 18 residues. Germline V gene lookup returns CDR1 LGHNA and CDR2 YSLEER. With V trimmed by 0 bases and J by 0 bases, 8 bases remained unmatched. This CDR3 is CASSQDALAVSSYNEQFF. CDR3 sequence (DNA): TGCGCCAGCAGCCAAGATGCCCTAGCGGTAAGCTCCTACAATGAGCAGTTCTTC.

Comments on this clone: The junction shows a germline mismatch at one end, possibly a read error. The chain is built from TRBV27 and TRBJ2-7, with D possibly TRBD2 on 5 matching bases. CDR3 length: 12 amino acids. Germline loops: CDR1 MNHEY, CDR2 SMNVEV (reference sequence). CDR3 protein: CASSPLGGTGIF. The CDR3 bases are TGTGCCAGCAGTCCCCTAGGAGGAACGGGTATCTTC.